Below, 7 T cell receptor beta chains from the same sample are listed, as sequenced in a study of blood T cell repertoires in COVID-19. Using immunoSEQ multiplex PCR, the repertoire was profiled, and TCRdb retains in-frame clones only, with some absent. This sample carries 90,000 to 100,000 clones, nearly 90% of them seen once, and the ten largest clones take 4% to 5%. Sample: peripheral blood. These receptors came from a man in his sixties or seventies with acute or convalescent COVID-19.

The V call is TRBV21-1, the J call TRBJ2-3; TRBD2 reflects the table's D call only, with no check against the DNA. TRBV21-1 is deemed a pseudogene. This CDR3 is built from 19 residues. The CDR3 DNA follows: TGTGCCAGCAGCAATTTCGTGGCGGGGGGGGTTCGTAGCACAGATACGCAGTATTTT. Translating gives CASSNFVAGGVRSTDTQYF.

This chain links TRBV19 with TRBJ1-5; 7 bases are a match to TRBD1. Unmatched junction bases numbered 6, after V lost 7 bases and J lost 3 bases. The germline V gene has CDR1 LNHDA and CDR2 SQIVND (reference sequence). CDR3 length: 14 residues. CDR3 loop: CASTGTAFNQPQHF. The DNA for the CDR3 is TGTGCCAGTACAGGGACAGCTTTCAATCAGCCCCAGCATTTT.

The chain links TRBV10-3 to TRBJ2-2, with a weak D call TRBD1 (8 bases). The V gene lost 8 bases and the J gene lost 3 bases, with 28 bases spanning the gap. CDR1 is ENHRY, CDR2 SYGVKD, per germline. This CDR3 is built from 19 residues. The CDR3 is CAIPRNPNLQGGDTGELFF. Here the CDR3 DNA reads TGTGCCATCCCAAGAAATCCTAACTTACAGGGGGGGGACACCGGGGAGCTGTTTTTT.

The V call is TRBV19, the J call TRBJ2-5, with 10 bases aligning to TRBD2. Germline V gene data show CDR1 as LNHDA and CDR2 as SQIVND (reference sequence). V shed 2 bases, J shed 1 base, and the junction held 7 bases outside the gene matches. This CDR3 region has 17 residues. CDR3 protein: CASSILFLAGGQETQYF. DNA for the CDR3: TGTGCCAGTAGTATATTATTTTTAGCGGGGGGCCAAGAGACCCAGTACTTC.

The chain carries TRBV7-9 and TRBJ1-1; perhaps TRBD1 as D (5 bases). Germline CDR1 and CDR2: SEHNR and FQNEAQ (reference sequence). V shed 4 bases and J shed 1 base, with 13 bases lying between them. The CDR3 sequence is 15 residues long. The CDR3 spells CASSSETTANTEAFF. As DNA, the CDR3 is TGTGCCAGCAGCTCAGAGACGACAGCGAACACTGAAGCTTTCTTT. Complete variable domain (other parts from reference TRBV7-9 and TRBJ1-1): DTGVSQNPRHKITKRGQNVTFRCDPISEHNRLYWYRQTLGQGPEFLTYFQNEAQLEKSRLLSDRFSAERPKGSFSTLEIQRTEQGDSAMYLCASSSETTANTEAFFGQGTRLTVV.

This sequence joins TRBV5-1 and TRBJ1-2; perhaps TRBD1 as D (6 bases). V lost 1 base and J 4 bases, leaving 14 bases between the germline ends. This CDR3 has 15 amino acids. Germline V gene lookup returns CDR1 SGHRS and CDR2 YFSETQ. The DNA of the CDR3 is TGCGCCAGCAGCTTGTATCCCCAGGGGAGCTATGGCTACACCTTC. This translates into CASSLYPQGSYGYTF. The variable domain in full, completed from reference TRBV5-1 and TRBJ1-2, reads KAGVTQTPRYLIKTRGQQVTLSCSPISGHRSVSWYQQTPGQGLQFLFEYFSETQRNKGNFPGRFSGRQFSNSRSEMNVSTLELGDSALYLCASSLYPQGSYGYTFGSGTRLTVV.

This clone was seen a handful of times. This chain uses TRBV28 with TRBJ1-1; 7 bases match TRBD1. V lost 6 bases and J lost 1; bases outside the gene matches: 2. Germline lookup yields CDR1 MDHEN and CDR2 SYDVKM. The CDR3 length is 13 residues. CDR3 sequence (DNA): TGTGCCAGCAGACCAGGGGGGAACACTGAAGCTTTCTTT. Protein sequence: CASRPGGNTEAFF.